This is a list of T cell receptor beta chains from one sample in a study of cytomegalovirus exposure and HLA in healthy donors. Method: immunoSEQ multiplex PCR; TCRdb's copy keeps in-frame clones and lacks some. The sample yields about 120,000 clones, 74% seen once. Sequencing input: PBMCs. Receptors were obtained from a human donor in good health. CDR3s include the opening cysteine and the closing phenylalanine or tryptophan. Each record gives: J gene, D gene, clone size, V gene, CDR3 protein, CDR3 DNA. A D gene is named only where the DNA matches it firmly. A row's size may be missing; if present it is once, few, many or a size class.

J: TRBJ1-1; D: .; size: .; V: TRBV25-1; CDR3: CASSDRGNAEAFF; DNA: TGTGCCAGCAGTGATAGGGGGAACGCTGAAGCTTTCTTT
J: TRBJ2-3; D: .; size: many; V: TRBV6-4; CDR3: CASSDSEGGTDTQYF; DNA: TGTGCCAGCAGTGACTCGGAGGGAGGCACAGATACGCAGTATTTT
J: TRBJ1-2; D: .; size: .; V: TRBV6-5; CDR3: CASSSKSLGTLAGYTF; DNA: TGTGCCAGCAGTTCGAAGAGCCTCGGGACTCTAGCGGGCTACACCTTC
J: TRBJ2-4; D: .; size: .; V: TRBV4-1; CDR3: CASSQAPPGANIQYF; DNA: TGCGCCAGCAGCCAAGCCCCGCCAGGGGCAAACATTCAGTACTTC
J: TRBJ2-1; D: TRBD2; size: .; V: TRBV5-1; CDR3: CASSSGGAPYNEQFF; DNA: TGCGCCAGCAGCTCGGGAGGGGCCCCCTACAATGAGCAGTTCTTC
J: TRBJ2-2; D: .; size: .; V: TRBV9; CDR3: CASSSRGQPNTGELFF; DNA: TGTGCCAGCAGCTCCCGAGGGCAGCCGAACACCGGGGAGCTGTTTTTT
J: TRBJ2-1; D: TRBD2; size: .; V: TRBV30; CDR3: CAWSGTSGSRAYNEQFF; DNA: TGTGCCTGGAGTGGGACTAGCGGGAGTCGGGCCTACAATGAGCAGTTCTTC
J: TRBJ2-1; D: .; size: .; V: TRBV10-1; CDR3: CASSERGLSQYNEQFF; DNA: TGCGCCAGCAGTGAGCGGGGACTTTCTCAATACAATGAGCAGTTCTTC
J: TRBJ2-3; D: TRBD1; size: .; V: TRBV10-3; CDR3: CAISQRDSNTDTQYF; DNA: TGTGCCATCAGCCAGAGGGACAGCAACACAGATACGCAGTATTTT
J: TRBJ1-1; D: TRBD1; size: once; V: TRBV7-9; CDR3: CASSLAGTGDEAFF; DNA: TGTGCCAGCAGCTTAGCTGGTACAGGGGATGAAGCTTTCTTT
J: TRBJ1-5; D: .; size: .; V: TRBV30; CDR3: CAWSAGSNQPQHF; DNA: TGTGCCTGGAGCGCAGGGTCGAATCAGCCCCAGCATTTT
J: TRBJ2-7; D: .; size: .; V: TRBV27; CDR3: CASSLSTPRSSYEQYF; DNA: TGTGCCAGCAGTTTATCGACGCCTAGGAGCTCCTACGAGCAGTACTTC
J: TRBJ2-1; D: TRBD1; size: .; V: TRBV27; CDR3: CASSYIGQAPNEQFF; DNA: TGTGCCAGCAGTTACATTGGACAGGCCCCCAATGAGCAGTTCTTC
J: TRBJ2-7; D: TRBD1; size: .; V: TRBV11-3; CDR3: CASSSGTGVSYEQYF; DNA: TGTGCCAGCAGCTCAGGGACAGGAGTCTCCTACGAGCAGTACTTC
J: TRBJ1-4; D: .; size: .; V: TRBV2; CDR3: CASSEGGTSRSEKLFF; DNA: TGTGCCAGCAGTGAAGGGGGGACTTCTCGATCTGAAAAACTGTTTTTT
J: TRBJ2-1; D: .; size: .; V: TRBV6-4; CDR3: CASSDFGTAYNEQFF; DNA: TGTGCCAGCAGTGACTTTGGGACTGCTTACAATGAGCAGTTCTTC
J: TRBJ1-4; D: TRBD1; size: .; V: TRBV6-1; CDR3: CASLRQGEKLFF; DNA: TGTGCCAGCCTTCGACAGGGAGAAAAACTGTTTTTT
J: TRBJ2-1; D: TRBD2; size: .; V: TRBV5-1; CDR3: CASSSGLAETIEQFF; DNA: TGCGCCAGCAGCTCCGGACTAGCGGAAACTATTGAGCAGTTCTTC
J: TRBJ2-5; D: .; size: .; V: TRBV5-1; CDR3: CASSWSAGKETQYF; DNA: TGCGCCAGCAGCTGGAGTGCGGGCAAGGAGACCCAGTACTTC
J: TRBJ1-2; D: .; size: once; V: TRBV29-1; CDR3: CSSQRGTLSRRGYTF; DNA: TGCAGCTCCCAGAGGGGGACACTTTCTCGTCGTGGCTACACCTTC
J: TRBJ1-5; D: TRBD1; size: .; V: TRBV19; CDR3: CASSTGQVFQPQHF; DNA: TGTGCCAGTAGTACCGGACAGGTCTTTCAGCCCCAGCATTTT
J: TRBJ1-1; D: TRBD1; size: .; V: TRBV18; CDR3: CASSPAGTGNTEAFF; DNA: TGTGCCAGCTCACCAGCCGGGACAGGGAACACTGAAGCTTTCTTT
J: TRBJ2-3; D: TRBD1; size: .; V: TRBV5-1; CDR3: CASQLGSGQGIDTQYF; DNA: TGCGCCAGCCAGCTTGGATCGGGACAGGGTATAGATACGCAGTATTTT
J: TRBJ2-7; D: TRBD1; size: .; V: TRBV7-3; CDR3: CASSPHGDSRLFEQYF; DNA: TGTGCCAGCAGCCCGCACGGGGACAGCCGATTGTTCGAGCAGTACTTC
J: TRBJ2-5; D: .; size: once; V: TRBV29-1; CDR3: CSVDGQTQETQYF; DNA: TGCAGCGTGGACGGACAGACCCAAGAGACCCAGTACTTC
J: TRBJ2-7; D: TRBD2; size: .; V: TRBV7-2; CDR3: CASSLAGRAYEQYF; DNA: TGTGCCAGCAGCTTAGCAGGGAGGGCCTACGAGCAGTACTTC
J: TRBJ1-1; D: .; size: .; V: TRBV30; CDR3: CAWSVTVTNTEAFF; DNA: TGTGCCTGGAGTGTGACAGTTACGAACACTGAAGCTTTCTTT
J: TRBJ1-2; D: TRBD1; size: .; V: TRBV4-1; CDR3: CASSPPGQYYGYTF; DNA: TGCGCCAGCAGCCCGCCGGGACAGTACTATGGCTACACCTTC
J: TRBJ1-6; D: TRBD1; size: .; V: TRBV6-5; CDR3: CASRITGTGSPLHF; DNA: TGTGCCAGCAGGATAACCGGGACAGGCTCACCCCTCCACTTT
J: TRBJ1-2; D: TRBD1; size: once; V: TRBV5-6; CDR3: CASSPRTGDGYTF; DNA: TGTGCCAGCAGCCCTCGGACAGGGGATGGCTACACCTTC
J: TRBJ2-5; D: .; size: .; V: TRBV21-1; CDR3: CASPDGGSASETQYF; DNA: TGTGCCAGCCCAGACGGAGGGTCGGCCTCGGAGACCCAGTACTTC
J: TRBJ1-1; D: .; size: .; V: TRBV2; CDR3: CASRSRENTEAFF; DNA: TGTGCCAGCAGATCCAGGGAGAACACTGAAGCTTTCTTT
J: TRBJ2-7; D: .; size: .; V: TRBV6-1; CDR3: CASSEPGQLGSYEQYF; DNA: TGTGCCAGCAGTGAGCCTGGACAGCTAGGCTCCTACGAGCAGTACTTC
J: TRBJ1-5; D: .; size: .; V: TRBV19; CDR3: CASRGGVRQPQHF; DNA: TGTGCCAGTAGGGGAGGGGTAAGGCAGCCCCAGCATTTT